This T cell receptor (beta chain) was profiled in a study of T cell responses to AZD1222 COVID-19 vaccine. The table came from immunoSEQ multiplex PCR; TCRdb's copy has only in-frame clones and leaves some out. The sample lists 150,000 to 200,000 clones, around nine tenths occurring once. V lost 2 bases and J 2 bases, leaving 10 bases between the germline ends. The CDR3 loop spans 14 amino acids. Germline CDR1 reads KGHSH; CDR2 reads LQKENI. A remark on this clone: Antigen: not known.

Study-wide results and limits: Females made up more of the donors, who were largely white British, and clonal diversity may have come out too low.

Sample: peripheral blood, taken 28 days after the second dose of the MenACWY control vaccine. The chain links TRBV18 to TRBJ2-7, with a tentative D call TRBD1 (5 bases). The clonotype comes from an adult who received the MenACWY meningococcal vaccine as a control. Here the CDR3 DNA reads TGTGCCAGCTCACCAACCCCGGACACCTACGAGCAGTACTTC. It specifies CASSPTPDTYEQYF.